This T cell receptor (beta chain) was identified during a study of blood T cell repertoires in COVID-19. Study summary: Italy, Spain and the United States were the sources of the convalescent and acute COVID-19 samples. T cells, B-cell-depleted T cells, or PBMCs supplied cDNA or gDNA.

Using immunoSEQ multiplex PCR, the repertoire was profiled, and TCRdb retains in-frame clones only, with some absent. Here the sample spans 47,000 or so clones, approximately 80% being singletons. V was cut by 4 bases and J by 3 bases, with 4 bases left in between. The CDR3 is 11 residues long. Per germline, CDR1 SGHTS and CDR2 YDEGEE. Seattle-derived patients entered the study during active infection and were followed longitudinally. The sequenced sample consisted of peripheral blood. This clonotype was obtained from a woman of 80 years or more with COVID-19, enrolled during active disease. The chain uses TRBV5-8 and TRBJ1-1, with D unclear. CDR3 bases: TGTGCCAGCAGCCAGTACACTGAAGCTTTCTTT. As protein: CASSQYTEAFF.